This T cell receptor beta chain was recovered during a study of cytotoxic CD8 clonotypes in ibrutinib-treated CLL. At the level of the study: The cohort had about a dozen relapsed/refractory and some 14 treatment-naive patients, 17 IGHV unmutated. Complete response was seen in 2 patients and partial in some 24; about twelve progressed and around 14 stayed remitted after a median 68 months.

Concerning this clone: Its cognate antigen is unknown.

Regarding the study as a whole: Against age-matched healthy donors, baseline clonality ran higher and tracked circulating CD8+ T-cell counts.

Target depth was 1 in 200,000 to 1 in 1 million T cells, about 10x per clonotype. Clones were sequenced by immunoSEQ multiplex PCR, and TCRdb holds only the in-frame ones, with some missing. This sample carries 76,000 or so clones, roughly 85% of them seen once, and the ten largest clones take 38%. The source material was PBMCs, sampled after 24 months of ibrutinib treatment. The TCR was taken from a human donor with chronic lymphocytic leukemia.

The CDR3 DNA sequence: TGTGCCAGCAGTGGGCAGGCCCCTTCTGGGGCCAACGTCCTGACTTTC. Amino acids: CASSGQAPSGANVLTF. The chain is built from TRBV6-1 and TRBJ2-6; D is unresolved. V shed 4 bases and J shed 1 base, with 11 bases lying between them. The germline V gene has CDR1 MNHNS and CDR2 SASEGT. CDR3 length: 16 amino acids.